Below are 26 T cell receptor beta chains sequenced from a single sample in a study of patients and donors after allogeneic stem cell transplantation. TCRdb re-analysed the RT-PCR reads in MiXCR, keeping a single row per CDR3 protein. The table has about 960,000 distinct CDR3 sequences, over 15% seen once. The sample comprised blood, either unsorted or a sorted T cell fraction (not recorded which). The receptors derive from a human donor who was either an allogeneic HSCT recipient or a stem cell or donor lymphocyte infusion donor (not recorded which). It is not recorded whose cells these are; they may come from a transplant donor.

This chain connects TRBV12-3 or TRBV12-4 to TRBJ2-3, with D perhaps TRBD2 (5 bases). Trimming stripped 5 bases from V and 6 bases from J, with 15 bases between. The CDR3 contains 14 residues. The chain's CDR3 is CASSRRGSEDTQYF. CDR3 nucleotides: TGTGCCAGCAGTCGCCGAGGGTCAGAGGATACGCAGTATTTT.

The gene calls are TRBV3-1 and TRBJ2-4; TRBD2 matches at 9 bases. V trimming: 5 bases; J trimming: 5 bases; junction bases outside the gene matches: 10. The germline V gene has CDR1 LGHDT and CDR2 YNNKEL (reference sequence). The CDR3 spans 16 residues. This CDR3 reads CASSYTLAGLENIQYF. DNA for the CDR3: TGTGCCAGCAGCTACACCCTAGCGGGGTTGGAAAACATTCAGTACTTC.

This clonotype has a count of ten or more. The chain has TRBV28 and TRBJ2-7; D is unresolved. Germline V lookup: CDR1 MDHEN, CDR2 SYDVKM. V was shortened by 2 bases and J by 3 bases, with 5 bases between the two germline ends. This CDR3 spans 12 amino acids. The DNA for the CDR3 is TGTGCCAGCAGTTTACTAGACTACGAGCAGTACTTC. Its protein is CASSLLDYEQYF.

This clonotype was seen a few times. The chain is built from TRBV5-1 and TRBJ1-5; no clear D. CDR3 length: 13 residues. Germline CDR1 SGHRS, CDR2 YFSETQ. The V gene lost 4 bases and the J gene lost 7 bases, with 12 bases spanning the gap. The CDR3 loop is CASSGESGQPQHF. The DNA of the CDR3 is TGCGCCAGCAGCGGAGAGTCTGGGCAGCCCCAGCATTTT.

This clonotype was recorded many times. The chain recombines TRBV29-1 with TRBJ2-1; D may match TRBD1 or TRBD2 (5 bases each). Germline values: CDR1 SQVTM, CDR2 ANQGSEA. The CDR3 extends over 16 amino acids. Trimming took 0 bases from V and 1 from J, leaving 13 bases between them. The DNA for the CDR3 is TGCAGCGTTGAAGATGTGAGGGGCTGGTCCTACAATGAGCAGTTCTTC. Translation gives CSVEDVRGWSYNEQFF.

The chain carries TRBV9 and TRBJ2-1, with a tentative D call TRBD2 (6 bases). Germline V CDR1 and CDR2: SGDLS, YYNGEE. The V gene lost 1 base and the J gene lost 6 bases, with 17 bases spanning the gap. This CDR3 comprises 16 residues. The CDR3 sequence is CASSVLTSAGTNEQFF. In DNA form, the CDR3 reads TGTGCCAGCAGCGTACTGACTAGTGCGGGTACCAATGAGCAGTTCTTC.

V and J are TRBV2 and TRBJ2-3; D uncertain. The CDR3 spans 14 residues. V lost 5 bases and J 4 bases, leaving 13 bases between the germline ends. Germline-derived CDR1 and CDR2 are SNHLY and FYNNEI. The CDR3 nucleotides are TGTGCCAGCAGTCGGCACTCCAACGCAGATACGCAGTATTTT. Translated, it gives CASSRHSNADTQYF. The full variable domain, its missing parts supplied by reference TRBV2 and TRBJ2-3, is EPEVTQTPSHQVTQMGQEVILRCVPISNHLYFYWYRQILGQKVEFLVSFYNNEISEKSEIFDDQFSVERPDGSNFTLKIRSTKLEDSAMYFCASSRHSNADTQYFGPGTRLTVL.

The genes are TRBV10-2 and TRBJ2-3; no definite D call. This CDR3 contains 15 residues. Trimming removed 8 bases at V and 2 bases at J, with 17 bases between. Germline CDR1 WSHSY, CDR2 SAAADI. CDR3 sequence (DNA): TGCGCCAGCTTTAACTGGACCTCCTACACAGATACGCAGTATTTT. Translating it yields CASFNWTSYTDTQYF.

This clonotype has more than one count but fewer than ten. The chain is built from TRBV5-4 and TRBJ1-1; 9 bases fit TRBD1. The CDR3 covers 17 residues. Germline V CDR1 and CDR2: SGHNT, YYREEE (reference sequence). Trimming took 4 bases from V and 4 from J; bases not matched to a gene: 14. The CDR3 region has the DNA TGTGCCAGCAGCCCCTTCCCGGGACAGGGCTTGGGCACTGAAGCTTTCTTT. Amino acid sequence: CASSPFPGQGLGTEAFF.

This clonotype was counted a few times. The J gene is TRBJ1-2, the V gene TRBV5-1; D is undetermined. The CDR3 runs to 17 residues. The germline CDR1 and CDR2 sequences are SGHRS and YFSETQ. Trimming took 0 bases from V and 3 from J, leaving 18 bases between them. The CDR3 here is CASSLADGWWGHYGYTF. CDR3 coding DNA: TGCGCCAGCAGCTTGGCCGACGGATGGTGGGGTCACTATGGCTACACCTTC.

The genes are TRBV20-1 and TRBJ2-6; perhaps TRBD2 as D (6 bases). V lost 2 bases and J 4 bases, leaving 12 bases between the germline ends. CDR3 length: 15 amino acids. CDR1 is DFQATT and CDR2 is SNEGSKA in the germline V gene (reference sequence). In DNA, the CDR3 is TGCAGTGCTAGATTCGTAGCGGTGGGGGCCAACGTCCTGACTTTC. This codes for CSARFVAVGANVLTF.

The V and J genes are TRBV20-1 and TRBJ2-1; 12 nucleotides line up with TRBD2. The CDR3 has 19 amino acids. V dropped 0 bases and J dropped 3; count of bases not matched to a gene: 12. Germline lookup yields CDR1 DFQATT and CDR2 SNEGSKA (reference sequence). The CDR3 loop reads CSARDFGLAGGPFYNEQFF. The CDR3 DNA is TGCAGTGCTAGAGATTTCGGCCTAGCGGGAGGGCCTTTCTACAATGAGCAGTTCTTC.

This chain connects TRBV6-1 to TRBJ1-2, with TRBD1 as a possible D gene (5 bases). The CDR3 has 13 residues. The V gene's germline CDR1 is MNHNS and CDR2 SASEGT. V was shortened by 6 bases and J by 4 bases, with 12 bases between the two germline ends. CDR3 residues: CASRERQLYGYTF. CDR3 DNA sequence: TGTGCCAGCAGGGAGAGACAGCTCTATGGCTACACCTTC.

The chain combines TRBV28 with TRBJ2-2, with 8 bases that match TRBD1. The CDR3 runs 13 residues. Germline assignment: CDR1 MDHEN and CDR2 SYDVKM. V was clipped by 3 bases and J by 9 bases; unmatched bases: 3. CDR3 DNA sequence: TGTGCCAGCAGTTTGCAGGGGGCCAGGGAGCTGTTTTTT. Encoded protein: CASSLQGARELFF.

As to this clonotype: An end of the junction differs from the germline gene, which may be a read error. The chain joins TRBV6-5 to TRBJ2-5, with D maybe TRBD2 (5 bases). This CDR3 has 11 residues. CDR1 is MNHEY and CDR2 is SVGAGI in the germline V gene. The CDR3 DNA is TGTGCCAGCGGACGGGGAGAGTCCCAGTACTTC. It translates to CASGRGESQYF.

The rearrangement links TRBV15 to TRBJ2-7, with D hard to call. The CDR3 sequence is 17 residues long. V was shortened by 5 bases and J by 3 bases, with 23 bases between the two germline ends. Germline V lookup: CDR1 LNHNV, CDR2 YYDKDF (reference sequence). CDR3 DNA: TGTGCCACCAGCCCTCGGACCGTTGGCCCTTATAGCTACGAGCAGTACTTC. It is translated as CATSPRTVGPYSYEQYF.

This clonotype was seen only a few times. The chain links TRBV24-1 to TRBJ1-1, with D perhaps matching TRBD1 (5 bases). There are 14 residues in the CDR3. The V end was cut by 9 bases, the J end by 4 bases, with 17 bases between. Per germline, CDR1 KGHDR and CDR2 SFDVKD. The CDR3 nucleotides read TGTGCCACCGCAGTTAAGGGAAGGGGCACTGAAGCTTTCTTT. Encoded protein: CATAVKGRGTEAFF.

This clonotype showed up just a few times. The chain joins TRBV29-1 to TRBJ1-1; 7 bases agree with TRBD1. Germline V lookup: CDR1 SQVTM, CDR2 ANQGSEA. This CDR3 has 12 residues. V lost 5 bases and J lost 4; bases outside the gene matches: 4. DNA for the CDR3: TGCAGCGTTTCCCGACAGGGCACTGAAGCTTTCTTT. Amino acid sequence: CSVSRQGTEAFF. The whole variable domain, remainder taken from reference TRBV29-1 and TRBJ1-1, is SAVISQKPSRDICQRGTSLTIQCQVDSQVTMMFWYRQQPGQSLTLIATANQGSEATYESGFVIDKFPISRPNLTFSTLTVSNMSPEDSSIYLCSVSRQGTEAFFGQGTRLTVV.

The table lists this clonotype with a few counts. The chain couples TRBV20-1 to TRBJ2-2; TRBD1 agrees at 8 bases. Trimming took 1 base from V and 0 from J; bases not matched to a gene: 4. The CDR3 extends over 16 amino acids. Germline V lookup: CDR1 DFQATT, CDR2 SNEGSKA (reference sequence). The CDR3 loop is CSARGGRGPNTGELFF. The CDR3 DNA reads as TGCAGTGCTAGAGGGGGCAGGGGGCCGAACACCGGGGAGCTGTTTTTT.

The rearrangement joins TRBV19 to TRBJ1-2, with TRBD1 matching over 8 bases. Trimming took 5 bases from V and 3 from J; bases not matched to a gene: 5. The CDR3 spans 14 residues. Per germline, CDR1 LNHDA and CDR2 SQIVND (reference sequence). DNA of the CDR3: TGTGCCAGTAGTCCGACAGGGGCCGACTATGGCTACACCTTC. Residues: CASSPTGADYGYTF.

The V gene is TRBV3-1, the J gene TRBJ2-7; a weak D match, TRBD1 (6 bases). CDR1 LGHDT and CDR2 YNNKEL come from the germline V gene (reference sequence). The CDR3 has 12 residues. Trimming left V 3 bases short and J 9 bases short, with 12 bases between. DNA for the CDR3: TGTGCCAGCAGCCACGAGGGGGTAGGGCAGTACTTC. Protein product: CASSHEGVGQYF.

The rearrangement joins TRBV12-3 or TRBV12-4 to TRBJ1-3, with D possibly TRBD1 on 5 matching bases. V lost 7 bases, J lost 1 base, and 11 bases lay in between. This CDR3 is 14 amino acids long. For the CDR3, the DNA is TGTGCCAGCAAAACAGGCATTTCTGGAAACACCATATATTTT. Its protein product is CASKTGISGNTIYF.

This clonotype has at least ten counts. The chain employs TRBV28 and TRBJ2-3; TRBD2 is a possible D gene (6 bases). Germline loops: CDR1 MDHEN, CDR2 SYDVKM. This CDR3 has 14 residues. V was pared by 5 bases and J by 1 base, with 10 bases between. CDR3 sequence (DNA): TGTGCCAGCAGTGGGGGGAGAGGCACAGATACGCAGTATTTT. Its protein is CASSGGRGTDTQYF.

This sequence joins TRBV4-1 and TRBJ1-2; D unresolved. Trimming left V 3 bases short and J 5 bases short, with 13 bases between. The CDR3 is made up of 14 amino acids. The germline V gene encodes CDR1 MGHRA and CDR2 YSYEKL. CDR3 nucleotides: TGCGCCAGCAGCCACCTACCGGCAGGATATGGCTACACCTTC. It encodes CASSHLPAGYGYTF.

This chain uses TRBV5-1 with TRBJ2-3; D uncertain. Trimming pared 0 bases from V and 4 bases from J, leaving 18 bases between. The germline V gene has CDR1 SGHRS and CDR2 YFSETQ. The CDR3 spans 17 residues. The CDR3 region is CASSLVFSGRIADTQYF. CDR3 in DNA: TGCGCCAGCAGCTTGGTGTTCTCGGGCCGAATCGCAGATACGCAGTATTTT.

There are a few counts of this clonotype. The genes are TRBV7-2 and TRBJ1-3, with 9 bases lining up with TRBD1. This CDR3 spans 15 amino acids. After removal of 5 bases from V and 4 bases from J, the junction contained 6 bases not matched to a gene. CDR1 is SGHTA, CDR2 FQGNSA, per germline. The DNA for the CDR3 is TGTGCCAGCAGCGGGGACAGGGAGAGGGGAAACACCATATATTTT. Amino acid sequence: CASSGDRERGNTIYF.